Each of the 5 T cell receptor beta chains below was sequenced from the same sample in a study of cytomegalovirus exposure and HLA in healthy donors. Both 60 Vbeta primers and 13 Jbeta primers went into the PCR. The repertoire was sequenced with immunoSEQ multiplex PCR; TCRdb's copy has only in-frame clones and lacks some. Of around 65,000 clones listed, about 81% were seen once; the top ten hold about 53%. Sequenced sample: PBMCs. These receptors came from a man aged 50 or older in good health and CMV-seropositive.

The chain uses TRBV6-5 and TRBJ1-1; TRBD1 matches at 10 bases. This CDR3 is built from 14 residues. In germline, CDR1 is MNHEY, CDR2 SVGAGI. After removal of 5 bases from V and 2 bases from J, the junction contained 2 bases not matched to a gene. CDR3 DNA sequence: TGTGCCAGCAGTCGACAGGGGGCAAACACTGAAGCTTTCTTT. Translation gives CASSRQGANTEAFF.

This clone was seen just once. The DNA of the CDR3 is TGTGCCAGTAGTATTAAACGGTCCTATAATTCACCCCTCCACTTT. This translates into CASSIKRSYNSPLHF. This chain links TRBV19 with TRBJ1-6; no definite D call. Germline V gene data show CDR1 as LNHDA and CDR2 as SQIVND (reference sequence). The CDR3 extends over 15 amino acids. V was trimmed by 3 bases and J by 1 base, leaving 7 bases between them.

The chain is built from TRBV4-1 and TRBJ1-2, with D perhaps TRBD1 (5 bases). CDR3 length: 16 amino acids. The V end was cut by 0 bases, the J end by 4 bases, with 15 bases between. Germline V gene lookup returns CDR1 MGHRA and CDR2 YSYEKL. CDR3 loop: CASSQDGARPGYGYTF. CDR3 coding DNA: TGCGCCAGCAGCCAAGATGGGGCAAGACCAGGCTATGGCTACACCTTC.

The V and J genes are TRBV11-2 and TRBJ2-3; possible D gene TRBD1, 5 bases. The V gene lost 2 bases and the J gene lost 4 bases, with 7 bases spanning the gap. The germline gives CDR1 SGHAT, CDR2 FQNNGV. The CDR3 contains 13 residues. CDR3 sequence (DNA): TGTGCCAGCAGCTTACTCAGGGCAGATACGCAGTATTTT. Its protein is CASSLLRADTQYF.

This clone was found once. The chain recombines TRBV6-6 with TRBJ2-2; a weak D match, TRBD1 (6 bases). V lost 6 bases and J 3 bases, leaving 17 bases between the germline ends. Germline V gene sequence: CDR1 MNHNY, CDR2 SVGAGI (reference sequence). The CDR3 extends over 16 amino acids. CDR3 nucleotides: TGTGCCAGCAGACCCTATTACAGGGCCGACACCGGGGAGCTGTTTTTT. Translation: CASRPYYRADTGELFF.